Sequencing of this T cell receptor beta chain was carried out in a study of blood T cell repertoires in COVID-19. Study details: From the United States, Italy and Spain came samples of acute and convalescent COVID-19. The analysed material was cDNA or gDNA that came from T cells, B-cell-depleted T cells, or PBMCs.

Original methodology: The assay estimated nucleated cells by amplifying reference gene primers. Assay used: immunoSEQ multiplex PCR; TCRdb lists only in-frame clones, some missing. V and J calls and clone size follow that table, whereas D and trimming were derived from the DNA. The repertoire holds about 68,000 clones, with approximately 90% as singletons. The CDR3 extends over 15 amino acids. Germline-derived CDR1 and CDR2 are SEHNR and FQNEAQ (reference sequence). V lost 5 bases and J lost 5, with 19 bases in between. A Seattle source enrolled patients during active infection and followed them longitudinally.

V gene TRBV7-9 combines with J gene TRBJ2-7, with D perhaps matching TRBD2 (7 bases). This receptor was identified in a woman aged 45 to 65 with COVID-19, enrolled during active disease. The sample consisted of peripheral blood. The chain's CDR3 is CASSRGGGTSNEQYF. CDR3 nucleotide sequence: TGTGCCAGCAGCCGCGGGGGCGGGACCTCGAACGAGCAGTACTTC. Looking up the rest from reference TRBV7-9 and TRBJ2-7 gives the full variable domain: DTGVSQNPRHKITKRGQNVTFRCDPISEHNRLYWYRQTLGQGPEFLTYFQNEAQLEKSRLLSDRFSAERPKGSFSTLEIQRTEQGDSAMYLCASSRGGGTSNEQYFGPGTRLTVT.